A single sample gave rise to the 2 T cell receptor beta chains below, sequenced in a study of cytomegalovirus exposure and HLA in healthy donors. PCR employed 60 Vbeta and 13 Jbeta primers. Clones were sequenced by immunoSEQ multiplex PCR, and TCRdb holds only the in-frame ones, with some missing. The data show about 140,000 clones, with roughly 74% seen just once and around 3.4% held by the top ten. The sequenced sample consisted of PBMCs. The receptors were sampled from a man in his forties in good health and CMV-seronegative.

J is TRBJ1-5 and V is TRBV9; tentative D call: TRBD1 (5 bases). V was pared by 0 bases and J by 5 bases, with 9 bases between. CDR3 length equals 14 residues. Germline V lookup: CDR1 SGDLS, CDR2 YYNGEE. CDR3: CASSVDPGDQPQHF. The CDR3 region has the DNA TGTGCCAGCAGCGTAGACCCGGGGGATCAGCCCCAGCATTTT.

CDR3 residues: CASGLNPGQGREQYF. CDR3 sequence (DNA): TGCGCCAGCGGACTCAACCCTGGGCAGGGGCGCGAGCAGTACTTC. The rearrangement uses TRBV5-1 and TRBJ2-7; TRBD1 might be the D (6 bases). The CDR3 is 15 residues long. Trimming shortened V by 7 bases and J by 6 bases, and 23 bases separated the two germline ends. The germline V gene encodes CDR1 SGHRS and CDR2 YFSETQ. Full variable domain (missing parts from reference TRBV5-1 and TRBJ2-7): KAGVTQTPRYLIKTRGQQVTLSCSPISGHRSVSWYQQTPGQGLQFLFEYFSETQRNKGNFPGRFSGRQFSNSRSEMNVSTLELGDSALYLCASGLNPGQGREQYFGPGTRLTVT.